The next 21 T cell receptor beta chains were all read from a single sample in a study of T cell clonotyping in hematopoietic cell transplantation. The method was immunoSEQ multiplex PCR; TCRdb's version includes in-frame clones alone and lacks a portion of them. The table has about 21,000 clones, 75% to 90% seen once. This sample's time point: recipient sample about 28 days before transplant, after cytoreduction. The source material was peripheral blood mononuclear cells, sampled before stem cell transplant. Receptors were obtained from a young man with biphenotypic leukemia. Some clones in this sample may be carry-over from other donors' samples.

The chain combines TRBV5-6 with TRBJ1-2; D not resolved. The length of the CDR3 is 15 residues. Trimming removed 0 bases from V and 0 bases from J, with 9 bases in between. Germline-derived CDR1 and CDR2 are SGHDT and YYEEEE. The CDR3 sequence: CASSLGGVTNYGYTF. The CDR3 nucleotides are TGTGCCAGCAGCTTGGGAGGTGTTACTAACTATGGCTACACCTTC.

The chain employs TRBV19 and TRBJ1-4; 10 bases map to TRBD1. V lost 2 bases and J lost 5; bases outside the gene matches: 14. The germline V gene has CDR1 LNHDA and CDR2 SQIVND (reference sequence). This CDR3 has 19 residues. The CDR3 DNA reads as TGTGCCAGTAGTATATGGGACAGGGGTCCCGGTAGGCGGAATGAAAAACTGTTTTTT. Translated: CASSIWDRGPGRRNEKLFF.

The chain is built from TRBV19 and TRBJ1-1; D is ambiguous. The germline V gene has CDR1 LNHDA and CDR2 SQIVND (reference sequence). Trimming removed 10 bases at V and 8 bases at J, with 14 bases between. CDR3 size: 11 residues. The CDR3 loop is CATKGRREAFF. CDR3 nucleotides: TGTGCCACCAAAGGGAGGCGGGAAGCTTTCTTT.

The gene calls are TRBV7-8 and TRBJ2-7; 11 bases map to TRBD1. Trimming at V came to 5 bases and at J to 10 bases, leaving 10 bases not matched to a gene. CDR3 length: 14 amino acids. Looked up from germline, CDR1 is SGHVS and CDR2 is FQNEAQ. Here the CDR3 reads CASSRGQGVWEQYF. The CDR3 DNA is TGTGCCAGCAGCCGGGGACAGGGGGTATGGGAACAGTACTTC.

The chain has TRBV9 and TRBJ1-1; 7 bases agree with TRBD1. The germline CDR1 and CDR2 sequences are SGDLS and YYNGEE. This CDR3 is built from 14 residues. V trimming: 3 bases; J trimming: 5 bases; junction bases outside the gene matches: 7. CDR3 loop: CASSASQGRTEAFF. CDR3 bases: TGTGCCAGCAGCGCCTCACAGGGGCGGACTGAAGCTTTCTTT. The variable domain in full, with the rest retrieved from reference TRBV9 and TRBJ1-1, is DSGVTQTPKHLITATGQRVTLRCSPRSGDLSVYWYQQSLDQGLQFLIQYYNGEERAKGNILERFSAQQFPDLHSELNLSSLELGDSALYFCASSASQGRTEAFFGQGTRLTVV.

The V call is TRBV5-4, the J call TRBJ2-7; D is undetermined. Trimming cost V 2 bases and J 5 bases, with 11 bases left between them. This CDR3 is 13 amino acids long. Per the germline V gene, CDR1 is SGHNT and CDR2 is YYREEE (reference sequence). The CDR3 here is CASSFDRQDEQYF. The CDR3 nucleotides are TGTGCCAGCAGCTTTGATCGGCAGGACGAGCAGTACTTC.

This clone showed up just once. The chain couples TRBV6-5 to TRBJ2-7; TRBD1 matches at 7 bases. Germline V gene data show CDR1 as MNHEY and CDR2 as SVGAGI. The CDR3 sequence is 14 residues long. The V and J ends lost 4 bases and 5 bases, in that order; junction bases with no gene match: 8. CDR3 sequence: CASSSGTDWDEQYF. The CDR3 nucleotides read TGTGCCAGCAGTTCCGGGACAGACTGGGACGAGCAGTACTTC.

The genes are TRBV9 and TRBJ2-5; TRBD2 agrees at 8 bases. This CDR3 contains 16 residues. After removal of 0 bases from V and 1 base from J, the junction contained 5 bases not matched to a gene. Germline V CDR1 and CDR2: SGDLS, YYNGEE. The CDR3 reads CASSVGVGGAQETQYF. DNA of the CDR3: TGTGCCAGCAGCGTAGGGGTCGGGGGGGCCCAAGAGACCCAGTACTTC.

The rearrangement links TRBV7-9 to TRBJ2-7; 7 bases are a match to TRBD1. With V trimmed by 5 bases and J by 4 bases, 8 bases remained unmatched. Germline assignment: CDR1 SEHNR and CDR2 FQNEAQ (reference sequence). CDR3 length: 14 amino acids. The CDR3 reads CASSDRPGQYEQYF. As DNA, the CDR3 is TGTGCCAGCAGCGATCGGCCGGGACAGTACGAGCAGTACTTC.

The chain employs TRBV30 and TRBJ1-2; no definite D call. The CDR3 has 13 amino acids. Trimming removed 6 bases from V and 8 bases from J, with 19 bases in between. The V gene's germline CDR1 is GTSNPN and CDR2 SVGIG (reference sequence). CDR3 bases: TGTGCCTGTCCAGAGAGGGTTTCGGAGGGCTACACCTTC. Encoded protein: CACPERVSEGYTF.

This clone has a single count. The chain has TRBV19 and TRBJ1-1; D not certain. In germline, CDR1 is LNHDA, CDR2 SQIVND (reference sequence). Trimming stripped 6 bases from V and 7 bases from J, with 9 bases between. The CDR3 has 11 amino acids. The CDR3 DNA reads as TGTGCCAGTAGCATTCTGAGTGAAGCTTTCTTT. Translation: CASSILSEAFF.

A single count supports this clone. This chain uses TRBV7-9 with TRBJ2-7, with 7 bases fitting TRBD1. V lost 4 bases to trimming and J lost 5 bases; unmatched junction nucleotides: 5. This CDR3 has 13 amino acids. The V gene's germline CDR1 is SEHNR and CDR2 FQNEAQ (reference sequence). This CDR3 is CASSWTGRDEQYF. The CDR3, as DNA: TGTGCCAGCAGCTGGACAGGAAGGGACGAGCAGTACTTC.

The gene calls are TRBV7-2 and TRBJ1-1, with D maybe TRBD1 (6 bases). This CDR3 is 15 amino acids long. Trimming left V 1 base short and J 3 bases short, with 12 bases between. Germline V gene data show CDR1 as SGHTA and CDR2 as FQGNSA. CDR3 loop: CASSLDLGQDTEAFF. In DNA form, the CDR3 reads TGTGCCAGCAGCTTAGACCTGGGACAAGACACTGAAGCTTTCTTT.

Details on this clone: One end of the junction varies from germline; a read error may be responsible. The chain links TRBV7-7 to TRBJ2-7, with 7 nucleotides matching TRBD2. The V gene's germline CDR1 is SSHAT and CDR2 FNYEAQ (reference sequence). The CDR3 covers 13 residues. The CDR3 nucleotides are TGTGCTAGCAGCGCTAGCGGCTCCTACGAGCAGTACTTC. Encoded protein: CASSASGSYEQYF.

This chain joins TRBV5-4 and TRBJ2-3; D may be TRBD2 (6 bases). Trimming removed 4 bases at V and 1 base at J, with 10 bases between. The CDR3 length is 14 residues. The germline CDR1 and CDR2 sequences are SGHNT and YYREEE (reference sequence). CDR3 protein: CASSLEGGTDTQYF. In nucleotides, the CDR3 is TGTGCCAGCAGCCTGGAGGGAGGCACAGATACGCAGTATTTT.

This chain uses TRBV2 with TRBJ2-7; 9 nucleotides match TRBD1. With 6 bases clipped from V and 5 bases from J, the junction kept 11 bases outside the gene matches. This CDR3 region has 15 residues. Germline V gene lookup returns CDR1 SNHLY and CDR2 FYNNEI. In DNA, the CDR3 is TGTGCCAGCAGCCCCCAGACAGGGGGATCAGACGAGCAGTACTTC. The encoded protein is CASSPQTGGSDEQYF.

The chain carries TRBV27 and TRBJ2-1; TRBD1 matches at 8 bases. CDR1 is MNHEY and CDR2 is SMNVEV in the germline V gene (reference sequence). V lost 3 bases to trimming and J lost 0 bases; unmatched junction nucleotides: 13. This CDR3 comprises 19 residues. In DNA form, the CDR3 reads TGTGCCAGCAGTTTTATGACAGGGGTCTCACTTAGCTCCTACAATGAGCAGTTCTTC. Protein sequence: CASSFMTGVSLSSYNEQFF.

The CDR3 sequence: CAWSDLAGGELFF. The CDR3 bases are TGTGCCTGGAGTGATCTAGCGGGAGGAGAGCTGTTTTTT. The chain carries TRBV30 and TRBJ2-2; 11 bases are shared with TRBD2. Per the germline V gene, CDR1 is GTSNPN and CDR2 is SVGIG (reference sequence). Trimming cost V 1 base and J 11 bases; bases outside gene matches: 3. The CDR3 is 13 amino acids.

The gene calls are TRBV6-1 and TRBJ1-5, with 7 bases fitting TRBD1. J lost 4 bases, V lost 3 bases, and 3 bases had no gene match. The CDR3 covers 14 residues. Germline values: CDR1 MNHNS, CDR2 SASEGT. Written as DNA, the CDR3 is TGTGCCAGCAGTGAGGGGACAGAAAATCAGCCCCAGCATTTT. This gives the protein CASSEGTENQPQHF.

The gene calls are TRBV29-1 and TRBJ1-1; TRBD1 aligns across 8 bases. J was trimmed by 1 base and V by 8 bases; bases with no gene match: 6. The CDR3 is made up of 13 amino acids. Germline-derived CDR1 and CDR2 are SQVTM and ANQGSEA. The CDR3 here is CSTRQGKNTEAFF. The CDR3 DNA sequence: TGCAGCACCCGACAGGGGAAGAACACTGAAGCTTTCTTT.

The gene calls are TRBV19 and TRBJ2-7, with D unclear. The CDR3 runs 13 residues. Germline V gene data show CDR1 as LNHDA and CDR2 as SQIVND (reference sequence). Trimming pared 4 bases from V and 0 bases from J, leaving 7 bases between. For the CDR3, the DNA is TGTGCCAGTAGTAAACTGAGCTCCTACGAGCAGTACTTC. Amino acids: CASSKLSSYEQYF.